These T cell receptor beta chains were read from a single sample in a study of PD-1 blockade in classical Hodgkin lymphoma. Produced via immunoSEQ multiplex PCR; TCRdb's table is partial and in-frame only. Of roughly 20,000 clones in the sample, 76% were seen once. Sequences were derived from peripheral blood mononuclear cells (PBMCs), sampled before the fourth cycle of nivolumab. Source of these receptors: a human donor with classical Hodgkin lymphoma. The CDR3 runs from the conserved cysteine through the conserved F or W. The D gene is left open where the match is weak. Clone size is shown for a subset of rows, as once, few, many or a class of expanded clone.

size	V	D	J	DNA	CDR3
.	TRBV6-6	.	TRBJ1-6	TGTGCCAGCAGTTACCGCAATTCACCCCTCCACTTT	CASSYRNSPLHF
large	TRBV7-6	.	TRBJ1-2	TGTGCCAGCAGCCCTGAAAACAGGGTTGGAGATGGCTACACCTTC	CASSPENRVGDGYTF
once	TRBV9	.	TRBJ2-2	TGTGCCAGCAGCGTAGGTTGGAACACCGGGGAGCTGTTTTTT	CASSVGWNTGELFF
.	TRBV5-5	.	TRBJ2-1	TGTGCCAGCAGCCTGGACACCGTCACGTACAATGAGCAGTTCTTC	CASSLDTVTYNEQFF
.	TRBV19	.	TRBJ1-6	TGTGCCAGTAGTATCCTTCAGACAGCGGGTAATTCACCCCTCCACTTT	CASSILQTAGNSPLHF
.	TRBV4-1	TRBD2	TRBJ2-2	TGCGCCAGCAGCCATAAAGCGGGAGCCATCACCGGGGAGCTGTTTTTT	CASSHKAGAITGELFF
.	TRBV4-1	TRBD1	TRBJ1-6	TGCGCCAGCAGCCAAGAGGGGCGGACAGGGGGTTCACCCCTCCACTTT	CASSQEGRTGGSPLHF
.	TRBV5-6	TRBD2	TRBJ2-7	TGTGCCAGCAGCGCGGGAGGGGCGGGAGGTTACGAGCAGTACTTC	CASSAGGAGGYEQYF
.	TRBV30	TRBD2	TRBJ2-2	TGTGCCTGCCCCAATACACAGGCCCCGGGGGGCACCGGGGAGCTGTTTTTT	CACPNTQAPGGTGELFF
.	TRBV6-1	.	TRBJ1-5	TGTGCCAGCAGGATTATTGGGGCCCTGGGGCAGCCCCAGCATTTT	CASRIIGALGQPQHF
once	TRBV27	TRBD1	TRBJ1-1	TGTGCCAGCAACGCGACAGGGGACACTGAAGCTTTCTTT	CASNATGDTEAFF
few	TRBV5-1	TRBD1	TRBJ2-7	TGCGCCAGCAGGGAGTCCGGGACAGGAGGCTACGAGCAGTACTTC	CASRESGTGGYEQYF
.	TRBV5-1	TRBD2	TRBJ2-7	TGCGCCAGCAGCCACGGACTAGCGGGAGCCCCCTCCCACGAGCAGTACTTC	CASSHGLAGAPSHEQYF
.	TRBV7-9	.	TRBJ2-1	TGTGCCAGCAGCCAACGTTACAATGAGCAGTTCTTC	CASSQRYNEQFF
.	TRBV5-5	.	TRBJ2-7	TGTGCCAGCAGCCCTGAGTCTCACGGGCAGTACTTC	CASSPESHGQYF
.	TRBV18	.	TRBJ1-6	TGTGCCAGCTCACCACCTTATAATTCACCCCTCCACTTT	CASSPPYNSPLHF
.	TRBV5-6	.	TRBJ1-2	TGTGCCAGCAGCTCCGGGCCTATCTATGGCTACACCTTC	CASSSGPIYGYTF
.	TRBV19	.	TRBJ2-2	TGTGCCAGTAGGGGAACTAAGAACACCGGGGAGCTGTTTTTT	CASRGTKNTGELFF
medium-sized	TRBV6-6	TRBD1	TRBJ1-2	TGTGCCAGCAGCATAGGGGGACAGGTTTCTAACTATGGCTACACCTTC	CASSIGGQVSNYGYTF
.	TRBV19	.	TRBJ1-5	TGTGCCAGTAGTATTAAGGGTGGCCCCCAGCATTTT	CASSIKGGPQHF
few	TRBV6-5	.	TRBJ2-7	TGTGCCAGCAGTGCCGACCAAATCAAATACTACGAGCAGTACTTC	CASSADQIKYYEQYF
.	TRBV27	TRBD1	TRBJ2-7	TGTGCCAGCAGGGGTAGGACAGGGGGACCCGAGCAGTACTTC	CASRGRTGGPEQYF
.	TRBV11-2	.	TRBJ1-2	TGTGCCAGCAGCTTAGATGGTTCAATGGGTGGCTACACCTTC	CASSLDGSMGGYTF
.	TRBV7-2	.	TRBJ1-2	TGTGCCAGCAGCCAATTCGGAGGGGGGGATGGCTACACCTTC	CASSQFGGGDGYTF
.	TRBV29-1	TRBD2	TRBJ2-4	TGCAGCGTTGGAGCGGGAGTAGGAAACATTCAGTACTTC	CSVGAGVGNIQYF
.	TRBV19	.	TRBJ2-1	TGTGCCAGTAGTTTCCTAGGAGGCAATGAGCAGTTCTTC	CASSFLGGNEQFF
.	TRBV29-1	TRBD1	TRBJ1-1	TGCAGCGCCCAGGACAGGGAAGCTTTCTTT	CSAQDREAFF
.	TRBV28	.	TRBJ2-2	TGTGCCAGCAGTTTATTTCGATTTGACAGTACGAACACCGGGGAGCTGTTTTTT	CASSLFRFDSTNTGELFF
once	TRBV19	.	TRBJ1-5	TGTGCCAGTAGCTATAGCTACAATCAGCCCCAGCATTTT	CASSYSYNQPQHF
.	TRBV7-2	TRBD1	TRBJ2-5	TGTGCCAGCAGCTTATCAGGGGGATGGGAGACCCAGTACTTC	CASSLSGGWETQYF
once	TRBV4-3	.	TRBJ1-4	TGCGCCAGCAGCCAAGATGGTCAGGGTAATGAAAAACTGTTTTTT	CASSQDGQGNEKLFF
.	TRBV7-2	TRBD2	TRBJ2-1	TGTGCCAGCAGTCCCGCCCCACTAGCGGGGGGGCCGTTAGATGAGCAGTTCTTC	CASSPAPLAGGPLDEQFF
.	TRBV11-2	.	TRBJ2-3	TGTGCCAGCAGCTTATCGGCAGCCATAAGCACAGATACGCAGTATTTT	CASSLSAAISTDTQYF
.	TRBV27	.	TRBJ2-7	TGTGCCAGCAGTTTACAACCAACATACTACGAGCAGTACTTC	CASSLQPTYYEQYF
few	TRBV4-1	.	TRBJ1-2	TGCGCCAGCAGCCTTCGCGTGGGCGCTGGGGGCTACACCTTC	CASSLRVGAGGYTF
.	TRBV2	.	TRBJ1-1	TGTGCCAGCAGTGAACGACAGAACACTGAAGCTTTCTTT	CASSERQNTEAFF
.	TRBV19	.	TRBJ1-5	TGTGCCAGTAACATACAGGGAAGCAATCAGCCCCAGCATTTT	CASNIQGSNQPQHF
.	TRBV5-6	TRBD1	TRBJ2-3	TGTGCCAGCAGCTTCCCACAGGGGGTAAGCACAGATACGCAGTATTTT	CASSFPQGVSTDTQYF
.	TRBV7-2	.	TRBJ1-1	TGTGCCAGCAGCCTACTTAGTTTGCAGAACACTGAAGCTTTCTTT	CASSLLSLQNTEAFF
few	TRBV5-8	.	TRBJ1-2	TGTGCCAGCAGCTTGTTCGGGGGATCTCCCAGCTACACCTTC	CASSLFGGSPSYTF
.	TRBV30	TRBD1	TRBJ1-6	TGTGCCTGGAGTGTACTGGAACAGGGGAACTCCTATAATTCACCCCTCCACTTT	CAWSVLEQGNSYNSPLHF
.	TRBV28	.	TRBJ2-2	TGTGCCAGCACCATTAACACCGGGGAGCTGTTTTTT	CASTINTGELFF
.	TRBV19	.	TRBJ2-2	TGTGCCAGTAGATGGCTGGCCCCTACCGGGGAGCTGTTTTTT	CASRWLAPTGELFF
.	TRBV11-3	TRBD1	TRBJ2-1	TGTGCCAGCAGCTTAAACAGGGGGTACAATGAGCAGTTCTTC	CASSLNRGYNEQFF
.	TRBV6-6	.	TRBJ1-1	TGTGCCAGCTCACCAATACCGCTGCCGAGGACTGAAGCTTTCTTT	CASSPIPLPRTEAFF
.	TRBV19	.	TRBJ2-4	TGTGCCAGTAGTATGTCTGGGGCCAAAAACATTCAGTACTTC	CASSMSGAKNIQYF
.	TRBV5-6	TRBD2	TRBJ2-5	TGTGCCAGCAGCTTGCCACTAGCGGTTCTCCAAGAGACCCAGTACTTC	CASSLPLAVLQETQYF
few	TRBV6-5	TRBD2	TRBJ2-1	TGTGCCAGCAGTTACGGGGGGGGAAGGTTCAATGAGCAGTTCTTC	CASSYGGGRFNEQFF
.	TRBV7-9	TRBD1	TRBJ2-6	TGTGCCAGCAGCTCCGGGACAGTTAATTCTGGGGCCAACGTCCTGACTTTC	CASSSGTVNSGANVLTF
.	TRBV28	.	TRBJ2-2	TGTGCCAGCAGCCCCCCCATGGGGACAGGGGAGCTGTTTTTT	CASSPPMGTGELFF
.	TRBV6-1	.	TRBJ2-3	TGTGCCAGCAGTGAAGCGGTACTAGTCTCCACAGATACGCAGTATTTT	CASSEAVLVSTDTQYF
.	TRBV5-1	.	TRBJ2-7	TGCGCCAGCAGCTTGGGTGGCGGGTCCTACTTCTACGAGCAGTACTTC	CASSLGGGSYFYEQYF
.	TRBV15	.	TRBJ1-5	TGTGCCACCAGCAGGGAAAGGGGGTGGGGGAATCAGCCCCAGCATTTT	CATSRERGWGNQPQHF
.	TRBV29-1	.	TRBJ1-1	TGCAGCACCAATCGCGCGGGGGAGGGGACAGAAGCTTTCTTT	CSTNRAGEGTEAFF
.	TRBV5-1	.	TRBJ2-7	TGCGCCAGCAGCTTGGGCGAACAACAGGTGAAGGAGCAGTACTTC	CASSLGEQQVKEQYF